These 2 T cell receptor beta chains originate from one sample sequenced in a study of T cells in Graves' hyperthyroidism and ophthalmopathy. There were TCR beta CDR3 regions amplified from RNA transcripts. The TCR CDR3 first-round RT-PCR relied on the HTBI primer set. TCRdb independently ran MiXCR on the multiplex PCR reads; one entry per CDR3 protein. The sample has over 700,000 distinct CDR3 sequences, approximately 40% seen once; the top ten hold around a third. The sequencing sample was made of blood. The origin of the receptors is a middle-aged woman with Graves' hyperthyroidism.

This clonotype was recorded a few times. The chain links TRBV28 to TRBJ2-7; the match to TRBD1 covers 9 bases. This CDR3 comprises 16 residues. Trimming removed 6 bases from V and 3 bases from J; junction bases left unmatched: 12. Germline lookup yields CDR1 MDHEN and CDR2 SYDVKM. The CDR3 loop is CASRVPTGQGGYEQYF. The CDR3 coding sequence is TGTGCCAGCAGGGTTCCTACGGGACAGGGAGGCTACGAGCAGTACTTC.

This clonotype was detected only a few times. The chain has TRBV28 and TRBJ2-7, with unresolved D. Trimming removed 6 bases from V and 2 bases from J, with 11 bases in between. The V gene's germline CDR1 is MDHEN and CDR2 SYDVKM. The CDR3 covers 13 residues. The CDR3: CASSPRYAYEQYF. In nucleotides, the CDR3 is TGTGCCAGCAGCCCACGGTACGCCTACGAGCAGTACTTC.